What follows are 11 T cell receptor beta chains derived from one specimen sequenced in a study of T cell responses to AZD1222 COVID-19 vaccine. Assay used: immunoSEQ multiplex PCR; TCRdb lists only in-frame clones, some missing. Here the sample spans over 40,000 clones, approximately 84% being singletons. Sequenced here: peripheral blood, sampled on day 0 of AZD1222 vaccination. These receptors all come from an adult in good health.

V is TRBV11-3 and J is TRBJ2-2; D remains unclear. Germline V gives CDR1 SGHNT, CDR2 YENEEA. V was shortened by 1 base and J by 4 bases, with 7 bases between the two germline ends. The CDR3 has 14 amino acids. The CDR3 is CASSLVRATGELFF. For the CDR3, the DNA is TGTGCCAGCAGCTTAGTACGGGCCACCGGGGAGCTGTTTTTT.

J is TRBJ2-1 and V is TRBV25-1, with D perhaps matching TRBD2 (5 bases). V was cut by 1 base and J by 9 bases, with 10 bases left in between. CDR3 size: 13 residues. Germline CDR1 MGHDK, CDR2 SYGVNS. The CDR3 here is CASSESGSGEQFF. The CDR3 DNA sequence: TGTGCCAGCAGTGAATCGGGGTCTGGTGAGCAGTTCTTC. The variable domain in full, completed from reference TRBV25-1 and TRBJ2-1, reads EADIYQTPRYLVIGTGKKITLECSQTMGHDKMYWYQQDPGMELHLIHYSYGVNSTEKGDLSSESTVSRIRTEHFPLTLESARPSHTSQYLCASSESGSGEQFFGPGTRLTVL.

This chain connects TRBV2 to TRBJ2-3, with 9 bases aligning to TRBD2. V gave up 5 bases and J gave up 8 bases; unmatched junction bases: 11. Looked up from germline, CDR1 is SNHLY and CDR2 is FYNNEI. The CDR3 is 15 residues long. CDR3 DNA sequence: TGTGCCAGCAGTCCCTCGGGGGCTAGCGGGGCTACGCAGTATTTT. It specifies CASSPSGASGATQYF.

The chain is built from TRBV30 and TRBJ1-3, with D maybe TRBD1 (5 bases). CDR1 is GTSNPN, CDR2 SVGIG, per germline (reference sequence). Trimming shortened V by 5 bases and J by 4 bases, and 15 bases separated the two germline ends. The CDR3 spans 14 residues. This chain's CDR3 is CAWARQGQGNTIYF. CDR3 coding DNA: TGTGCCTGGGCCAGGCAGGGCCAGGGAAACACCATATATTTT.

The chain joins TRBV7-3 to TRBJ2-3; weak D call: TRBD2 (6 bases). This CDR3 is built from 13 residues. Per germline, CDR1 SGHTA and CDR2 FQGTGA. The V and J ends lost 8 bases and 1 base respectively, with 10 bases between them. CDR3 DNA: TGTGCCAGCTCTCGGAGGGGCACAGATACGCAGTATTTT. This gives the protein CASSRRGTDTQYF.

This chain uses TRBV9 with TRBJ1-6; D is ambiguous. CDR3 length equals 15 residues. CDR1 and CDR2 from the germline V gene are SGDLS and YYNGEE. V lost 3 bases and J lost 4, with 11 bases in between. The chain's CDR3 is CASSERTGYNSPLHF. As DNA, the CDR3 is TGTGCCAGCAGCGAAAGGACGGGTTATAATTCACCCCTCCACTTT.

This CDR3 is CASSPHPDRGTEAFF. DNA of the CDR3: TGTGCCAGCAGTCCTCACCCGGACAGGGGGACTGAAGCTTTCTTT. This sequence joins TRBV6-5 and TRBJ1-1, with 10 bases aligning to TRBD1. The CDR3 totals 15 residues. Germline V gene sequence: CDR1 MNHEY, CDR2 SVGAGI. V was clipped by 5 bases and J by 5 bases; unmatched bases: 8.

The chain joins TRBV19 to TRBJ1-2, with D possibly matching TRBD1 (5 bases). The CDR3 totals 13 residues. V lost 5 bases, J lost 8 bases, and 15 bases lay in between. Germline CDR1 and CDR2: LNHDA and SQIVND (reference sequence). The CDR3 spells CASSDPGPKGYTF. The CDR3, as DNA: TGTGCCAGTAGTGATCCGGGACCAAAAGGCTACACCTTC.

The J gene is TRBJ1-2, the V gene TRBV6-2 or TRBV6-3, with a possible D match to TRBD1 (6 bases). This CDR3 comprises 15 residues. CDR1 is MNHEY and CDR2 is SVGEGT in the germline V gene. V lost 0 bases to trimming and J lost 6 bases, with 14 bases between them. CDR3 nucleotides: TGTGCCAGCAGTTACTCCCTTGCAGGGGCAGATGGCTACACCTTC. Translating gives CASSYSLAGADGYTF.

This clone is a singleton in its sample. The CDR3 reads CASSQDRAGIDYTF. The CDR3 DNA reads TGTGCCAGCAGCCAAGATAGGGCAGGGATTGACTACACCTTC. The V call is TRBV4-2, the J call TRBJ1-2, with D possibly being TRBD1 (5 bases). Germline V gene lookup returns CDR1 LGHNA and CDR2 YNFKEQ. V was trimmed by 0 bases and J by 10 bases, leaving 15 bases between them. The CDR3 has 14 residues.

DNA for the CDR3: TGTGCCAGCAGCTTGGTGGCTGGCTTGCAGTTCTTC. It yields the protein CASSLVAGLQFF. The V gene is TRBV5-6, the J gene TRBJ2-1; no reliable D call. Trimming stripped 0 bases from V and 12 bases from J, with 10 bases between. Germline-derived CDR1 and CDR2 are SGHDT and YYEEEE. The CDR3 spans 12 residues.